This record concerns one T cell receptor beta chain sequence. The data were taken from a study of control samples from healthy donors and cancer patients. Clones were read by immunoSEQ multiplex PCR, and TCRdb kept only the in-frame ones, dropping some. Counted here are about 100,000 clones, roughly 90% occurring once; the ten biggest clones make up about 18%. With V trimmed by 4 bases and J by 2 bases, 3 bases remained unmatched. Germline V CDR1 and CDR2: SGHVS, FQNEAQ. The CDR3 consists of 14 residues. This receptor was identified in a woman in her fifties or sixties in good health. The chain links TRBV7-8 to TRBJ2-5, with 8 positions matching TRBD1. Sequencing was done on a sample of blood. This CDR3 reads CASSSGQGQETQYF. DNA for the CDR3: TGTGCCAGCAGCTCAGGACAGGGTCAAGAGACCCAGTACTTC.